The 17 T cell receptor beta chains reported below all come from one sample, sequenced in a study of T cell responses to AZD1222 COVID-19 vaccine. Profiled with immunoSEQ multiplex PCR; TCRdb holds only in-frame clones, not every one. The sample comprises around 83,000 clones, roughly 88% of which are singletons, and roughly 19% rests with the top ten. Sequencing was performed on peripheral blood, taken on day 0 of AZD1222 vaccination. The receptor set was obtained from an adult in good health.

The V gene is TRBV6-5, the J gene TRBJ1-1; unclear D gene. V lost 0 bases to trimming and J lost 7 bases, with 9 bases between them. The germline V gene encodes CDR1 MNHEY and CDR2 SVGAGI. This CDR3 is 13 amino acids long. The CDR3 DNA sequence: TGTGCCAGCAGTTACTCGATCTCAGATGAAGCTTTCTTT. Translated: CASSYSISDEAFF.

This rearrangement joins TRBV12-3 or TRBV12-4 to TRBJ1-3, with 8 nucleotides matching TRBD1. The CDR3 contains 13 residues. J gave up 8 bases and V 7 bases, and 7 bases lay outside the gene matches. CDR3 DNA sequence: TGTGCCAGCATTCAGGGGGCTGCGGACACCATATATTTT. Translating it yields CASIQGAADTIYF.

The DNA of the CDR3 is TGTGCCAGCAGCTTAGCAGGGCGGGAGACCCAGTACTTC. Its protein is CASSLAGRETQYF. V and J are TRBV7-9 and TRBJ2-5, with no clear D. Trimming left V 0 bases short and J 5 bases short, with 7 bases between. The germline gives CDR1 SEHNR, CDR2 FQNEAQ (reference sequence). This CDR3 is 13 amino acids long.

The rearrangement joins TRBV5-6 to TRBJ1-3; a weak D match, TRBD1 (5 bases). CDR1 is SGHDT and CDR2 is YYEEEE in the germline V gene. The CDR3 is 15 amino acids. The germline V and J ends were trimmed by 3 bases and 0 bases, with 10 bases remaining between them. The CDR3 here is CASSSPTVSGNTIYF. In nucleotides, the CDR3 is TGTGCCAGCAGCTCCCCGACAGTCTCTGGAAACACCATATATTTT.

The chain has TRBV9 and TRBJ1-3; D perhaps matches TRBD1 (6 bases). V was trimmed by 3 bases and J by 5 bases, leaving 12 bases between them. Germline V lookup: CDR1 SGDLS, CDR2 YYNGEE. This CDR3 comprises 14 residues. CDR3 coding DNA: TGTGCCAGCAGCGACCGGGACAAGCGAAACACCATATATTTT. Residues: CASSDRDKRNTIYF.

This clone was seen a single time. This chain uses TRBV9 with TRBJ2-1; D tentatively reads TRBD1 or TRBD2 (6 bases each). Per the germline V gene, CDR1 is SGDLS and CDR2 is YYNGEE. The CDR3 is made up of 13 amino acids. The V end was cut by 3 bases, the J end by 7 bases, with 11 bases between. CDR3 residues: CASSEGGRNEQFF. The CDR3 DNA follows: TGTGCCAGCAGCGAGGGGGGCCGGAATGAGCAGTTCTTC.

This sequence joins TRBV5-1 and TRBJ2-7; D call uncertain. The V and J ends lost 0 bases and 6 bases respectively, with 10 bases between them. The germline CDR1 and CDR2 sequences are SGHRS and YFSETQ. The CDR3 spans 13 residues. CDR3 region: CASSLETGGEQYF. CDR3 nucleotide sequence: TGCGCCAGCAGCTTGGAGACGGGCGGCGAGCAGTACTTC.

The chain recombines TRBV28 with TRBJ2-1; no reliable D call. V lost 3 bases and J lost 5, with 11 bases in between. The length of the CDR3 is 14 residues. Germline assignment: CDR1 MDHEN and CDR2 SYDVKM. The CDR3 region is CASSLYSSNNEQFF. The DNA for the CDR3 is TGTGCCAGCAGTTTGTATAGCTCGAACAATGAGCAGTTCTTC.

CDR3 protein: CASGFPGPIWGFNTEAFF. The CDR3 nucleotides are TGTGCTAGTGGTTTCCCCGGTCCTATTTGGGGGTTTAACACTGAAGCTTTCTTT. The chain recombines TRBV12-5 with TRBJ1-1, with TRBD1 as a possible D gene (5 bases). Trimming took 3 bases from V and 2 from J, leaving 22 bases between them. Germline V gives CDR1 LGHNT, CDR2 FRNRAP. There are 18 residues in the CDR3.

This clone has just a few counts. The V call is TRBV7-9, the J call TRBJ2-7; TRBD1 might be the D (5 bases). Trimming removed 2 bases at V and 3 bases at J, with 14 bases between. The CDR3 covers 15 residues. Germline V CDR1 and CDR2: SEHNR, FQNEAQ (reference sequence). The DNA for the CDR3 is TGTGCCAGCAGCTTATGGGCAGGGCCCATCTACGAGCAGTACTTC. Translating gives CASSLWAGPIYEQYF.

This clone was recorded only once. The rearrangement links TRBV10-1 to TRBJ1-4; the D is unclear. Looked up from germline, CDR1 is WNHNN and CDR2 is SYGVQD (reference sequence). Trimming removed 9 bases at V and 3 bases at J, with 11 bases between. The CDR3 length is 13 residues. Here the CDR3 reads CARMDGANEKLFF. The CDR3 coding sequence is TGCGCCAGAATGGACGGTGCTAATGAAAAACTGTTTTTT.

The CDR3 spells CATSRVHRERQAFF. The CDR3 bases are TGTGCCACCAGCAGAGTCCATCGGGAAAGGCAAGCTTTCTTT. J is TRBJ1-1 and V is TRBV15; no definite D call. The CDR3 runs to 14 residues. Trimming stripped 1 base from V and 9 bases from J, with 15 bases between. CDR1 is LNHNV, CDR2 YYDKDF, per germline (reference sequence). The complete variable domain, with remaining parts taken from reference TRBV15 and TRBJ1-1, reads DAMVIQNPRYQVTQFGKPVTLSCSQTLNHNVMYWYQQKSSQAPKLLFHYYDKDFNNEADTPDNFQSRRPNTSFCFLDIRSPGLGDTAMYLCATSRVHRERQAFFGQGTRLTVV.

This chain links TRBV19 with TRBJ2-7, with D tentatively TRBD1 or TRBD2 (5 bases each). Germline V gene data show CDR1 as LNHDA and CDR2 as SQIVND (reference sequence). This CDR3 is built from 13 residues. V lost 9 bases, J lost 7 bases, and 19 bases lay in between. The DNA of the CDR3 is TGTGCCAGCAGATTGGGCAGGGAGAAGGAGCAGTACTTC. Translating gives CASRLGREKEQYF.

The chain uses TRBV27 and TRBJ1-2; D unresolved. Germline CDR1 MNHEY, CDR2 SMNVEV (reference sequence). The CDR3 spans 14 residues. V was clipped by 6 bases and J by 6 bases, with 17 bases between them. As DNA, the CDR3 is TGTGCCAGCAGCCAAAACCCCCGGCGGGATGGCTACACCTTC. It yields the protein CASSQNPRRDGYTF.

This rearrangement joins TRBV4-3 to TRBJ1-1, with a weak D call TRBD1 (5 bases). Trimming stripped 1 base from V and 0 bases from J, with 15 bases between. The CDR3 length is 17 residues. The germline V gene has CDR1 LGHNA and CDR2 YSLEER. The CDR3 nucleotides are TGCGCCAGCAGCCAAGTACCCACGACAGCGATGAACACTGAAGCTTTCTTT. Encoded protein: CASSQVPTTAMNTEAFF.

The chain recombines TRBV28 with TRBJ1-2; D unresolved. V lost 1 base to trimming and J lost 7 bases, with 10 bases between them. CDR3 length: 13 residues. CDR1 is MDHEN, CDR2 SYDVKM, per germline. The CDR3 protein is CASSLFEGFGYTF. The CDR3, as DNA: TGTGCCAGCAGTTTATTTGAGGGTTTTGGCTACACCTTC.

V usage is TRBV19 and J usage is TRBJ1-2; D might be TRBD1 (5 bases). The ends were cut back, 5 bases at V and 4 bases at J, with 14 bases in the middle. This CDR3 spans 14 amino acids. Germline CDR1 LNHDA, CDR2 SQIVND (reference sequence). CDR3 protein: CASSPGGVFYGYTF. In nucleotides, the CDR3 is TGTGCCAGTAGTCCCGGGGGGGTCTTCTATGGCTACACCTTC.